These T cell receptor beta chains were read from a single sample in a study of blood T cell repertoires in COVID-19. Sequencing was performed with immunoSEQ multiplex PCR; in TCRdb, only in-frame clones are kept and a portion is missing. The sample holds roughly 140,000 clones, 85% to 90% seen once. The specimen sequenced was peripheral blood. These receptors were taken from a woman in her thirties or forties with acute or convalescent COVID-19. Both conserved end residues are part of each CDR3. The D gene is left open where the match is weak. Clone sizes are given selectively: once, few, many, or a class where the clone is expanded.

V: TRBV7-2; size: .; J: TRBJ2-7; D: .; CDR3: CASSLNNRNYEQYF; DNA: TGTGCCAGCAGCTTAAATAACAGGAACTACGAGCAGTACTTC
V: TRBV27; size: .; J: TRBJ2-6; D: .; CDR3: CASSLSGTGYPLSGANVLTF; DNA: TGTGCCAGCAGTTTATCGGGAACAGGGTACCCACTTTCTGGGGCCAACGTCCTGACTTTC
V: TRBV6-5; size: .; J: TRBJ1-5; D: .; CDR3: CASRDDRTSNQPQHF; DNA: TGTGCCAGCAGAGATGACAGGACTAGCAATCAGCCCCAGCATTTT
V: TRBV4-1; size: .; J: TRBJ2-7; D: TRBD1; CDR3: CASSQDAGTGGEQYF; DNA: TGCGCCAGCAGCCAAGATGCCGGGACAGGGGGCGAGCAGTACTTC
V: TRBV3-1/TRBV3-2; size: .; J: TRBJ2-5; D: TRBD2; CDR3: CASSLPLLAGAQETQYF; DNA: TGTGCCAGCAGCCTACCTTTACTAGCGGGAGCCCAAGAGACCCAGTACTTC
V: TRBV7-3; size: .; J: TRBJ1-1; D: .; CDR3: CASSWTGGAEAFF; DNA: TGTGCCAGCAGCTGGACCGGAGGAGCTGAAGCTTTCTTT
V: TRBV19; size: .; J: TRBJ2-7; D: .; CDR3: CASSFANSYEQYF; DNA: TGTGCCAGTAGTTTTGCGAACTCCTACGAGCAGTACTTC
V: TRBV19; size: .; J: TRBJ2-2; D: TRBD1; CDR3: CASSIVKNRGPGELFF; DNA: TGTGCCAGTAGTATAGTCAAGAACAGGGGCCCCGGGGAGCTGTTTTTT
V: TRBV4-1; size: .; J: TRBJ2-3; D: TRBD2; CDR3: CASSQDEQRGISSTDTQYF; DNA: TGCGCCAGCAGCCAAGATGAACAGCGGGGGATCTCTAGCACAGATACGCAGTATTTT
V: TRBV10-3; size: .; J: TRBJ1-2; D: TRBD1; CDR3: CAISESEETGHNYGYTF; DNA: TGTGCCATCAGTGAGTCGGAGGAGACAGGGCACAACTATGGCTACACCTTC
V: TRBV13; size: .; J: TRBJ1-1; D: TRBD1; CDR3: CASSLPDRAEAFF; DNA: TGTGCCAGCAGCCTCCCAGACAGGGCTGAAGCTTTCTTT
V: TRBV5-1; size: .; J: TRBJ2-5; D: TRBD1; CDR3: CASSLAGQGGWETQYF; DNA: TGCGCCAGCAGCTTGGCCGGACAGGGGGGTTGGGAGACCCAGTACTTC
V: TRBV24-1; size: .; J: TRBJ1-2; D: TRBD1; CDR3: CATSDYRGFYGYTF; DNA: TGTGCCACCAGTGATTACAGGGGCTTCTATGGCTACACCTTC
V: TRBV3-1/TRBV3-2; size: .; J: TRBJ2-7; D: TRBD1; CDR3: CASSQDRGLYEQYF; DNA: TGTGCCAGCAGCCAAGACAGGGGGCTCTACGAGCAGTACTTC
V: TRBV7-9; size: .; J: TRBJ1-1; D: .; CDR3: CASSLGELAEAFF; DNA: TGTGCCAGCAGCTTAGGGGAGCTGGCTGAAGCTTTCTTT
V: TRBV24-1; size: .; J: TRBJ2-5; D: .; CDR3: CATSGLEGRETQYF; DNA: TGTGCCACCAGTGGTTTGGAGGGCCGAGAGACCCAGTACTTC
V: TRBV7-9; size: .; J: TRBJ1-2; D: .; CDR3: CASSSNRVDYGYTF; DNA: TGTGCCAGCAGCTCAAACAGGGTCGACTATGGCTACACCTTC
V: TRBV14; size: .; J: TRBJ1-2; D: .; CDR3: CASSQQGDYGYTF; DNA: TGTGCCAGCAGCCAACAGGGTGACTATGGCTACACCTTC
V: TRBV9; size: .; J: TRBJ1-1; D: .; CDR3: CASSAPRGNTEAFF; DNA: TGTGCCAGCAGCGCTCCTAGGGGTAACACTGAAGCTTTCTTT
V: TRBV28; size: .; J: TRBJ2-1; D: TRBD2; CDR3: CATSGTSAYNEQFF; DNA: TGTGCCACCTCCGGGACTAGTGCATACAATGAGCAGTTCTTC
V: TRBV5-5; size: .; J: TRBJ2-7; D: TRBD1; CDR3: CASSLAGTVPDEQYF; DNA: TGTGCCAGCAGCTTGGCTGGGACAGTTCCCGATGAGCAGTACTTC
V: TRBV7-8; size: .; J: TRBJ2-1; D: TRBD2; CDR3: CASSRTSGSFYNEQFF; DNA: TGTGCCAGCAGCAGAACTAGCGGGAGTTTCTACAATGAGCAGTTCTTC
V: TRBV28; size: .; J: TRBJ1-4; D: .; CDR3: CASSLYSGEWANEKLFF; DNA: TGTGCCAGCAGTTTATATTCAGGGGAATGGGCTAATGAAAAACTGTTTTTT
V: TRBV25-1; size: .; J: TRBJ2-7; D: .; CDR3: CASSLTGTPGEQYF; DNA: TGTGCCAGCAGTTTAACAGGAACTCCAGGGGAGCAGTACTTC
V: TRBV25-1; size: .; J: TRBJ2-1; D: TRBD2; CDR3: CASSTSGGRGEQFF; DNA: TGTGCCAGCAGCACTAGCGGGGGGAGGGGTGAGCAGTTCTTC
V: TRBV9; size: .; J: TRBJ2-1; D: .; CDR3: CASSGNRNEQFF; DNA: TGTGCCAGCAGCGGAAACAGGAATGAGCAGTTCTTC
V: TRBV12-3/TRBV12-4; size: .; J: TRBJ2-1; D: .; CDR3: CASRETSGKQFF; DNA: TGTGCCAGCAGGGAAACCTCCGGGAAACAGTTCTTC
V: TRBV11-2; size: .; J: TRBJ1-4; D: .; CDR3: CASTPGGVEKLFF; DNA: TGTGCCAGCACCCCGGGAGGGGTTGAAAAACTGTTTTTT
V: TRBV11-2; size: .; J: TRBJ2-7; D: .; CDR3: CASSLDYLFHYEQYF; DNA: TGTGCCAGCAGCTTAGACTATCTTTTCCACTACGAGCAGTACTTC
V: TRBV10-1; size: .; J: TRBJ2-7; D: TRBD1; CDR3: CASSRDRGYEQYF; DNA: TGCGCCAGCAGCCGGGACAGGGGCTACGAGCAGTACTTC
V: TRBV24-1; size: .; J: TRBJ2-1; D: .; CDR3: CATGLSSEQFF; DNA: TGTGCCACTGGTTTGAGCTCTGAGCAGTTCTTC
V: TRBV18; size: .; J: TRBJ1-5; D: .; CDR3: CASSRSGWSNQPQHF; DNA: TGTGCCAGCTCACGGAGTGGGTGGAGCAATCAGCCCCAGCATTTT
V: TRBV11-3; size: .; J: TRBJ2-5; D: TRBD1; CDR3: CASSRTGPDETQYF; DNA: TGTGCCAGCAGCAGGACAGGTCCAGATGAGACCCAGTACTTC
V: TRBV4-2; size: .; J: TRBJ2-1; D: .; CDR3: CASSPGTDNEQFF; DNA: TGTGCCAGCAGCCCCGGGACTGACAATGAGCAGTTCTTC
V: TRBV5-1; size: .; J: TRBJ2-7; D: TRBD1; CDR3: CASSTTNLRTGGSYEQYF; DNA: TGCGCCAGCAGCACCACGAACTTGCGGACAGGGGGTTCCTACGAGCAGTACTTC
V: TRBV6-2/TRBV6-3; size: .; J: TRBJ2-7; D: .; CDR3: CASSYSIQGRRDSTGYEQYF; DNA: TGTGCCAGCAGTTACTCGATACAAGGGAGAAGGGATAGTACCGGCTACGAGCAGTACTTC
V: TRBV2; size: few; J: TRBJ1-2; D: TRBD1; CDR3: CASKGTDYGYTF; DNA: TGTGCCAGCAAGGGGACAGACTATGGCTACACCTTC
V: TRBV19; size: .; J: TRBJ2-2; D: .; CDR3: CASSLGRIFSGELFF; DNA: TGTGCCAGTAGTCTTGGCAGGATCTTCAGCGGGGAGCTGTTTTTT
V: TRBV6-5; size: once; J: TRBJ2-7; D: TRBD2; CDR3: CATRGGALYEQYF; DNA: TGTGCCACTCGGGGGGGGGCGTTGTACGAGCAGTACTTC
V: TRBV7-2; size: .; J: TRBJ1-3; D: .; CDR3: CASSLAIGGNSGNTIYF; DNA: TGTGCCAGCAGCTTAGCTATCGGAGGGAATTCTGGAAACACCATATATTTT
V: TRBV19; size: .; J: TRBJ2-7; D: TRBD1; CDR3: CASSISGTGVGEQYF; DNA: TGTGCCAGTAGTATATCAGGGACAGGGGTCGGCGAGCAGTACTTC
V: TRBV29-1; size: .; J: TRBJ1-1; D: TRBD1; CDR3: CSVGNRGLNTEAFF; DNA: TGCAGCGTTGGCAACAGGGGGCTGAACACTGAAGCTTTCTTT
V: TRBV6-1; size: .; J: TRBJ1-2; D: .; CDR3: CASSEEIGVNYGYTF; DNA: TGTGCCAGCAGTGAAGAGATAGGGGTTAACTATGGCTACACCTTC
V: TRBV5-1; size: .; J: TRBJ1-5; D: .; CDR3: CASSRGVGPNQPQHF; DNA: TGCGCCAGCAGCCGGGGGGTCGGGCCCAATCAGCCCCAGCATTTT
V: TRBV6-6; size: .; J: TRBJ1-2; D: TRBD1; CDR3: CASSPGTGFSNYGYTF; DNA: TGTGCCAGCAGTCCCGGGACAGGGTTTTCTAACTATGGCTACACCTTC
V: TRBV9; size: few; J: TRBJ1-2; D: .; CDR3: CASSVDRNYGYTF; DNA: TGTGCCAGCAGCGTAGACAGAAACTATGGCTACACCTTC
V: TRBV19; size: .; J: TRBJ2-1; D: .; CDR3: CASSISGLAYNEQFF; DNA: TGTGCCAGTAGTATAAGCGGGCTAGCATACAATGAGCAGTTCTTC
V: TRBV7-8; size: .; J: TRBJ2-3; D: TRBD2; CDR3: CASRAPPRLAGPDTQYF; DNA: TGTGCCAGCAGGGCGCCCCCGCGACTAGCGGGGCCGGATACGCAGTATTTT